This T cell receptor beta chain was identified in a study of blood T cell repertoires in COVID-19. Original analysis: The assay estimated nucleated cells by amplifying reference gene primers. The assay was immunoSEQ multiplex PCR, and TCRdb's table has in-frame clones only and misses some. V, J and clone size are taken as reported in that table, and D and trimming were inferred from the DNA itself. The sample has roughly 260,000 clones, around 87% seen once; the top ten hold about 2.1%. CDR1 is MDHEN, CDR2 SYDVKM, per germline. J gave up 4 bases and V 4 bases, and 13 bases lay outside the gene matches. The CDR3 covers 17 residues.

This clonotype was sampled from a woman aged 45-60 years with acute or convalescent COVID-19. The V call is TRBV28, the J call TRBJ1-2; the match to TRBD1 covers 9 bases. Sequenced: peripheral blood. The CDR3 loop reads CASSSTGGQSNLYGYTF. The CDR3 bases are TGTGCCAGCAGTTCTACAGGGGGCCAATCGAACCTCTATGGCTACACCTTC.